Listed below are T cell receptor beta chains from one sample, sequenced in a study of lymphopenia after photon versus proton radiotherapy. Sequencing used immunoSEQ multiplex PCR; TCRdb keeps in-frame clones, though not all of them. The sample contains around 53,000 clones, 65% to 85% of which appear only once. The sample was peripheral blood, taken from a patient treated with photon-based radiotherapy. These receptors were taken from a man aged 50 or older with gastric cancer. The CDR3 runs from the conserved cysteine through the conserved F or W. Fields, in order: clone size, D gene, V gene, J gene, CDR3 DNA, CDR3 protein. The D gene is left open where the match is weak. The size entry is marked missing in some rows and otherwise reads once, few, many or a size class.

>.|TRBD1|TRBV28|TRBJ2-7
TGTGCCACCCGGGACAGGACTTACGAGCAGTACTTC
CATRDRTYEQYF
>.|.|TRBV9|TRBJ1-1
TGTGCCAGCAGCGTAGACATGAACACTGAAGCTTTCTTT
CASSVDMNTEAFF
>.|TRBD2|TRBV10-3|TRBJ2-1
TGTGCCATCAGAAAGCGGGACCCGGGCAATGAGCAGTTCTTC
CAIRKRDPGNEQFF
>few|TRBD2|TRBV7-8|TRBJ2-3
TGTGCCAGCAGCTTAGATTCCGGCGGGAGAACAGATACGCAGTATTTT
CASSLDSGGRTDTQYF
>once|TRBD2|TRBV7-2|TRBJ2-2
TGTGCCAGCAGCTCCCACCTGGGGGAGGGCCCTCGGGCCGGGGAGCTGTTTTTT
CASSSHLGEGPRAGELFF
>once|.|TRBV19|TRBJ1-5
TGTGCCAGTAGTCCCGGACTGATTAATCAGCCCCAGCATTTT
CASSPGLINQPQHF
>.|.|TRBV7-2|TRBJ2-7
TGTGCCAGCAGCCGGGACTGGAGCTCCTACGAGCAGTACTTC
CASSRDWSSYEQYF
>.|TRBD2|TRBV6-6|TRBJ2-7
TGTGCCAGCAGCCAGGGACTAGCGGCTTCCTACGAGCAGTACTTC
CASSQGLAASYEQYF
>.|TRBD1|TRBV10-3|TRBJ1-1
TGTGCCACCGACGGGACAGGGGGCACTGAAGCTTTCTTT
CATDGTGGTEAFF
>.|TRBD2|TRBV5-1|TRBJ2-1
TGCGCCAGCAGCTTTGGACTAGCAGAGGAGCAGTTCTTC
CASSFGLAEEQFF